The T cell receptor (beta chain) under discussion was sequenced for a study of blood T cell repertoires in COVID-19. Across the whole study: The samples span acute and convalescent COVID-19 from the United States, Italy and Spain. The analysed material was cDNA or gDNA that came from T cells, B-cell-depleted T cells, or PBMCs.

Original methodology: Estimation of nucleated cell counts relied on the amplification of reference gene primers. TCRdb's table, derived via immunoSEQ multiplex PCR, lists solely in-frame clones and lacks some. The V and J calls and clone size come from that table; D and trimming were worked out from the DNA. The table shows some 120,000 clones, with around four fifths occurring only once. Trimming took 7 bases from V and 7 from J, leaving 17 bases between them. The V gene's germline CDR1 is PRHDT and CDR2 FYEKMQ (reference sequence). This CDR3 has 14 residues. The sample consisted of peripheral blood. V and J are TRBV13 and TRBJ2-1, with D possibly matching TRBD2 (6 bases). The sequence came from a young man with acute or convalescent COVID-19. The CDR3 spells CASNKRNAGNEQFF. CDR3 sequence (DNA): TGTGCCAGCAACAAGCGTAACGCGGGGAATGAGCAGTTCTTC.